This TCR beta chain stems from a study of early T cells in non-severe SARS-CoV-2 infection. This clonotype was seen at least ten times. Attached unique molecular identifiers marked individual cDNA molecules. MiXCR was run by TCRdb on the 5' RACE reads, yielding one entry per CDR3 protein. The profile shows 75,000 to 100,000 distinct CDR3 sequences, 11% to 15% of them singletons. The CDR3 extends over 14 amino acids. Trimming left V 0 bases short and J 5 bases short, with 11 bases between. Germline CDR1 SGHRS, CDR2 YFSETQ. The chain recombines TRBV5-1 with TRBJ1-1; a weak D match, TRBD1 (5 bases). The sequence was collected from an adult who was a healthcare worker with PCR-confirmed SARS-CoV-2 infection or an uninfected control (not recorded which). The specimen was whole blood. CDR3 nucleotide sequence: TGCGCCAGCAGCTTGGGGGGGTCGAAGACTGAAGCTTTCTTT. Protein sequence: CASSLGGSKTEAFF.